Presented here are 22 T cell receptor beta chains from one specimen sequenced in a study of T cells in Graves' hyperthyroidism and ophthalmopathy. From RNA transcripts, TCR beta CDR3 regions were amplified. The primer set for the first-round RT-PCR of the TCR CDR3 was HTBI. TCRdb re-derived calls from the multiplex PCR reads in MiXCR, one entry per CDR3 protein. This table has 500,000 to 650,000 distinct CDR3 sequences, 13% to 15% appearing once. Specimen: blood. Every receptor here comes from a middle-aged woman with Graves' hyperthyroidism.

There are a few counts of this clonotype. This chain connects TRBV7-2 to TRBJ2-2; D possibly corresponds to TRBD1 (7 bases). This CDR3 has 15 amino acids. The V end was cut by 4 bases, the J end by 2 bases, with 11 bases between. Germline V CDR1 and CDR2: SGHTA, FQGNSA. The CDR3 DNA sequence: TGTGCCAGCAGCTCCAGGGGGGCCAACACCGGGGAGCTGTTTTTT. Translating gives CASSSRGANTGELFF.

This clonotype showed up many times. The chain recombines TRBV5-4 with TRBJ1-2, with unresolved D. CDR1 SGHNT and CDR2 YYREEE come from the germline V gene (reference sequence). The CDR3 is made up of 15 amino acids. Trimming shortened V by 0 bases and J by 4 bases, and 13 bases separated the two germline ends. In nucleotides, the CDR3 is TGTGCCAGCAGCTTGGACAGCCTGATTGTCTATGGCTACACCTTC. This codes for CASSLDSLIVYGYTF.

This clonotype was observed at least ten times. The chain recombines TRBV3-1 with TRBJ2-3, with unresolved D. This CDR3 comprises 15 residues. V lost 0 bases and J lost 0, with 7 bases in between. Looked up from germline, CDR1 is LGHDT and CDR2 is YNNKEL (reference sequence). CDR3 sequence reads: CASSQEVGSTDTQYF. The CDR3 bases are TGTGCCAGCAGCCAAGAGGTAGGCAGCACAGATACGCAGTATTTT.

This chain connects TRBV20-1 to TRBJ2-7; 11 bases are shared with TRBD1. Germline V CDR1 and CDR2: DFQATT, SNEGSKA (reference sequence). This CDR3 has 15 amino acids. After removal of 1 base from V and 2 bases from J, the junction contained 4 bases not matched to a gene. The CDR3 bases are TGCAGTGCTAGAGGACCGGGACAGGGGGCCTACGAGCAGTACTTC. It yields the protein CSARGPGQGAYEQYF.

V is TRBV7-8 and J is TRBJ1-4; D not resolved. V was pared by 6 bases and J by 6 bases, with 14 bases between. The CDR3 consists of 14 residues. Looked up from germline, CDR1 is SGHVS and CDR2 is FQNEAQ. This chain's CDR3 is CASSDPRYDEKLFF. The DNA for the CDR3 is TGTGCCAGCAGTGATCCGCGATACGATGAAAAACTGTTTTTT.

This clonotype was recorded at least ten times. The gene calls are TRBV7-3 and TRBJ2-5; 7 positions match TRBD2. The CDR3 sequence is 16 residues long. Trimming took 5 bases from V and 5 from J; bases not matched to a gene: 14. Germline lookup yields CDR1 SGHTA and CDR2 FQGTGA. CDR3 amino acids: CASSPRGAGSGETQYF. The DNA of the CDR3 is TGTGCCAGCAGCCCTCGGGGAGCGGGAAGCGGGGAGACCCAGTACTTC.

This clonotype was found many times. This chain connects TRBV3-1 to TRBJ2-1; possibly TRBD2 for D (7 bases). This CDR3 comprises 12 residues. Trimming shortened V by 2 bases and J by 10 bases, and 9 bases separated the two germline ends. Germline V lookup: CDR1 LGHDT, CDR2 YNNKEL (reference sequence). Written as DNA, the CDR3 is TGTGCCAGCAGCCAAAGGGGGGGGGAGCAGTTCTTC. This gives the protein CASSQRGGEQFF.

The V and J genes are TRBV16 and TRBJ1-5; no clear D. This CDR3 is 17 amino acids long. Germline CDR1 KGHSY, CDR2 FQNENV. V was clipped by 4 bases and J by 0 bases, with 16 bases between them. CDR3 bases: TGTGCCAGCAGCCCCAATTTGGGCGCCTATAGCAATCAGCCCCAGCATTTT. This translates into CASSPNLGAYSNQPQHF.

The chain is built from TRBV3-1 and TRBJ2-1; 10 bases line up with TRBD2. Germline values: CDR1 LGHDT, CDR2 YNNKEL (reference sequence). The length of the CDR3 is 16 residues. The trim removed 2 bases at V and 9 bases at J, leaving 10 bases unmatched. CDR3: CASSQMASGSQGEQFF. The CDR3 region has the DNA TGTGCCAGCAGCCAAATGGCTAGCGGGAGTCAGGGTGAGCAGTTCTTC.

This clonotype was counted many times. The gene calls are TRBV28 and TRBJ2-1; 10 nucleotides match TRBD2. J gave up 7 bases and V 7 bases, and 10 bases lay outside the gene matches. The length of the CDR3 is 15 residues. Germline CDR1 reads MDHEN; CDR2 reads SYDVKM. CDR3 amino acids: CASTLSGLAYNEQFF. The DNA of the CDR3 is TGTGCCAGCACCCTGTCGGGACTAGCGTATAATGAGCAGTTCTTC.

This clonotype was counted at least ten times. The chain employs TRBV7-2 and TRBJ2-3; D is perhaps TRBD1 (7 bases). This CDR3 is 14 amino acids long. The V gene lost 5 bases and the J gene lost 3 bases, with 12 bases spanning the gap. Germline V gene sequence: CDR1 SGHTA, CDR2 FQGNSA. The CDR3: CASSPQGRTDTQYF. CDR3 coding DNA: TGTGCCAGCAGCCCACAGGGGAGGACAGATACGCAGTATTTT.

This chain uses TRBV3-1 with TRBJ2-3, with 12 bases identical to TRBD2. Germline CDR1 reads LGHDT; CDR2 reads YNNKEL (reference sequence). Unmatched junction bases numbered 6, after V lost 0 bases and J lost 5 bases. The CDR3 sequence is 17 residues long. CDR3 nucleotide sequence: TGTGCCAGCAGCCAAGAGTCTCTAGCGGGAGGGGTAGATACGCAGTATTTT. Translating gives CASSQESLAGGVDTQYF.

With respect to this clonotype: Its ends do not fully match the called genes, so a read error is possible. This sequence joins TRBV9 and TRBJ2-3; D may be TRBD1 (5 bases). Per the germline V gene, CDR1 is SGDLS and CDR2 is YYNGEE. This CDR3 has 15 residues. CDR3 amino acids: CASSAPSDLTGTQYF. The DNA of the CDR3 is TGTGCCAGCAGCGCCCCATCGGATCTCACAGGTACGCAGTATTTT.

This chain links TRBV4-1 with TRBJ2-7; TRBD2 agrees at 8 bases. The CDR3 is 13 residues long. The germline V gene has CDR1 MGHRA and CDR2 YSYEKL. V was clipped by 4 bases and J by 4 bases; unmatched bases: 3. CDR3 bases: TGCGCCAGCAGCCGGACTAGCCTGTACGAGCAGTACTTC. This encodes CASSRTSLYEQYF.

This clonotype was picked up a small number of times. The chain employs TRBV5-1 and TRBJ2-5; 7 nucleotides match TRBD1. V lost 4 bases and J lost 2; bases outside the gene matches: 11. This CDR3 spans 16 amino acids. From germline, CDR1 is SGHRS and CDR2 YFSETQ. CDR3 region: CASSRVPGQIQETQYF. The CDR3 DNA reads as TGCGCCAGCAGCAGGGTACCGGGACAGATACAAGAGACCCAGTACTTC.

A note on this clonotype: One end of the junction fails to match germline, which may point to a read error. The chain has TRBV19 and TRBJ2-7; tentatively, D is TRBD1 (6 bases). The germline V gene has CDR1 LNHDA and CDR2 SQIVND (reference sequence). This CDR3 region has 14 residues. The CDR3: CASSYARGLYKQYF. The CDR3 bases are TGTGCCAGTAGTTACGCCAGGGGCCTCTACAAGCAGTACTTC.

This clonotype occurred a few times. The chain recombines TRBV10-3 with TRBJ2-1, with D perhaps TRBD2 (5 bases). The ends were cut back, 3 bases at V and 4 bases at J, with 13 bases in the middle. This CDR3 spans 15 amino acids. In germline, CDR1 is ENHRY, CDR2 SYGVKD. The CDR3 DNA is TGTGCCATCAGTGACCTAGCTAGTTTTTACAATGAGCAGTTCTTC. Protein product: CAISDLASFYNEQFF.

This chain uses TRBV9 with TRBJ1-2; TRBD1 agrees at 11 bases. Germline V CDR1 and CDR2: SGDLS, YYNGEE. This CDR3 contains 16 residues. V was pared by 4 bases and J by 4 bases, with 9 bases of the junction left unmatched. CDR3 in amino acids: CASSLGGQGDGYGYTF. In DNA, the CDR3 is TGTGCCAGCAGCCTAGGGGGACAGGGGGACGGCTATGGCTACACCTTC.

The chain couples TRBV5-1 to TRBJ2-2; maybe TRBD1 (5 bases). Germline-derived CDR1 and CDR2 are SGHRS and YFSETQ. The CDR3 is 15 residues long. V lost 0 bases and J lost 4, with 10 bases in between. The chain's CDR3 is CASSLVPGITGELFF. The CDR3 DNA follows: TGCGCCAGCAGCTTGGTTCCAGGGATCACCGGGGAGCTGTTTTTT.

This clonotype was recorded a few times. This sequence joins TRBV6-1 and TRBJ2-2; the D gene could be TRBD1 or TRBD2 (6 bases each). The CDR3 consists of 16 residues. The ends were cut back, 6 bases at V and 4 bases at J, with 18 bases in the middle. The germline V gene encodes CDR1 MNHNS and CDR2 SASEGT. The CDR3 DNA follows: TGTGCCAGCAGGCGTGAGGGGGGAGTCGGCACCGGGGAGCTGTTTTTT. Its translation is CASRREGGVGTGELFF.

This clonotype was counted at least ten times. The chain is built from TRBV11-1 and TRBJ1-2; D is unclear. Germline assignment: CDR1 SGHAT and CDR2 FQDESV (reference sequence). V was pared by 1 base and J by 7 bases, with 13 bases between. The CDR3 contains 14 residues. The CDR3 nucleotides are TGTGCCAGCAGCTTAGACTCAGCAAGTGGTGGCTACACCTTC. This sequence encodes CASSLDSASGGYTF.

The sample holds one count of this clonotype. One end of the junction varies from germline; a read error may be responsible. The V call is TRBV30, the J call TRBJ2-7, with TRBD1 matching 10 bases. CDR1 and CDR2 (germline): GTSNPN, SVGIG (reference sequence). The CDR3 extends over 14 amino acids. CDR3 protein: CAWRPPGQGLEQHF. DNA of the CDR3: TGTGCCTGGAGGCCACCGGGACAGGGGCTCGAGCAGCACTTC. Full variable domain (remainder filled in from reference TRBV30 and TRBJ2-7): SQTIHQWPATLVQPVGSPLSLECTVEGTSNPNLYWYRQAAGRGLQLLFYSVGIGQISSEVPQNLSASRPQDRQFILSSKKLLLSDSGFYLCAWRPPGQGLEQHFGPGTRLTVT.